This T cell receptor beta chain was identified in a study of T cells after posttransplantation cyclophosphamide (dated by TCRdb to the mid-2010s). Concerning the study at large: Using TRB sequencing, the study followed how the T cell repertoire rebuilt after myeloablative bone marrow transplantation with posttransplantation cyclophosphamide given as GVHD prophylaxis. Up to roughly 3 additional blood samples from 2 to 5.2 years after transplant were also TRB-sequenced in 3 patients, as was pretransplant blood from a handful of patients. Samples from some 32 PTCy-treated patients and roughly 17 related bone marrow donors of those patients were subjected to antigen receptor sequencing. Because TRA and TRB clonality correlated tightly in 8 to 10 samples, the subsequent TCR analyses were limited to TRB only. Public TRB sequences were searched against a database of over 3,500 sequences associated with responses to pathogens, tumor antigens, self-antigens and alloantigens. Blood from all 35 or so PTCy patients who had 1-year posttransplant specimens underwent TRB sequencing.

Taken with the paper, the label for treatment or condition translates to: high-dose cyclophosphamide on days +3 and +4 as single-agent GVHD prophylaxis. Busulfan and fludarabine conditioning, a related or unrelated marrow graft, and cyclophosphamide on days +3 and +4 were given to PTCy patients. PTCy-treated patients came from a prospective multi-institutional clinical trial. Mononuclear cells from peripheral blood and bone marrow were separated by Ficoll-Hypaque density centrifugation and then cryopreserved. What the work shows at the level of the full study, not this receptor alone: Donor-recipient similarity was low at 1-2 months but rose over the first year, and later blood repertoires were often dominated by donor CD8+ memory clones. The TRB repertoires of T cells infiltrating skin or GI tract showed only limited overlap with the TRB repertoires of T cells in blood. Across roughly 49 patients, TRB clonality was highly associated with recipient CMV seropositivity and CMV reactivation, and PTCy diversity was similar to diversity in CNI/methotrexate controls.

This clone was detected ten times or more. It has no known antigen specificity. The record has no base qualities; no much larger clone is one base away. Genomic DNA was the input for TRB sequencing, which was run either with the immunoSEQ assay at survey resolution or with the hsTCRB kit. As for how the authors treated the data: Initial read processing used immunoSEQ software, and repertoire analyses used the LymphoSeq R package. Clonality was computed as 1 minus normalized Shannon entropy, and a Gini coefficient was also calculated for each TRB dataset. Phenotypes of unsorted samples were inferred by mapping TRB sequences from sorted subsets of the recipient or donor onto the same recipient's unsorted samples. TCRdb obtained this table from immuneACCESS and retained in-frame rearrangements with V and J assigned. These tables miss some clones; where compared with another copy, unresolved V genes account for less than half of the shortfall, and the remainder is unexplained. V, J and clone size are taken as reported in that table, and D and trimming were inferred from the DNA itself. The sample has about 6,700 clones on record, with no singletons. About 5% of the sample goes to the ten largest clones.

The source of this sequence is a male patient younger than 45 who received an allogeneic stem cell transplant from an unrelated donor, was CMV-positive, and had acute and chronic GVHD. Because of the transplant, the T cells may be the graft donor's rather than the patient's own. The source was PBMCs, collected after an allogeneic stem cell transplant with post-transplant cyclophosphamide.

The DNA sequence reads TGTGCCAGTAGTAACAGGGGACACAATGAGCAGTTCTTC. Its coded protein is CASSNRGHNEQFF. The V and J genes are TRBV19 and TRBJ2-1, with 7 middle bases fitting TRBD1. The germline V gene (reference sequence) gives CDR1 as LNHDA and CDR2 as SQIVND. Its CDR3 holds 13 amino acids, cysteine through phenylalanine. Solely the CDR3 DNA is kept, with 39 bases framed from the first base. The germline V and J ends show losses of 4 bases and 5 bases respectively, and no gene match explains 2 bases of the junction.